This entry is about one T cell receptor (beta chain). This clonotype was counted many times. What this receptor recognizes is not known. No much larger clonotype is one base removed from it; base qualities were not supplied. This record comes from a study of CD8 T cells in ankylosing spondylitis (dated by TCRdb to about 2017). With regard to the full study: The study set out to find disease-linked TCR variants by profiling T cell receptor beta repertoires in ankylosing spondylitis patients and healthy donors. Peripheral blood was sampled, and synovial fluid was also collected from ankylosing spondylitis patients. The full study cohort was made up of 20 to 25 ankylosing spondylitis patients and 108 healthy donors. What the work shows at the level of the full study, not this receptor alone: Blood from ankylosing spondylitis patients appeared to be characterized by a TCR beta motif composed of 7 to 9 highly homologous amino acid variants. The disease-linked clones were reported as significantly enriched in matched synovial fluid samples from ankylosing spondylitis patients. The disease-linked clones showed a CD8+ phenotype and occurred at relatively low frequencies in peripheral blood. Some motif variants were previously reported in synovial fluid and blood of reactive arthritis patients, suggesting common disease-initiation mechanisms.

The germline V gene (reference sequence) provides CDR1 SEHNR and CDR2 FQNEAQ. V loses 1 base at its end and J loses 7 bases; junction bases beyond the gene matches: 7. The cysteine opens and the phenylalanine closes a CDR3 of 14 amino acids. The retained sequence is limited to the CDR3, 42 bases, with the frame set at the first base. Sequencing took place on an Illumina HiSeq 2500. TCR beta libraries were prepared by quantitative 5'-RACE with molecular barcodes. The authors' analysis ran thus. Disease-linked TCR variants were identified with a new computational method built on a probabilistic model of VDJ rearrangement. Clones were called with MiXCR by TCRdb after fastp trimmed the public reads at Q25, and only in-frame beta chains were retained. Each CDR3 protein gets just one entry, which takes the most common genes and DNA from the rows behind it. The V and J calls reflect TCRdb's pipeline rather than the authors' work. The sample data list around 490,000 distinct CDR3 sequences, and over 4% of these were observed just once. The ten largest make up roughly 3.5% of the sample.

The source is a male donor with ankylosing spondylitis. The sequencing input was blood, either unsorted or a sorted T cell fraction (not recorded which). The chain is made from TRBV7-9 and TRBJ2-7; 7 bases in the middle match TRBD2. The CDR3 reads as follows: CASSLVAGVREQYF. In nucleotides, the sequence is TGTGCCAGCAGCTTAGTTGCGGGAGTGAGGGAGCAGTACTTC.